This T cell receptor beta chain was identified in a study of T cells after yellow fever vaccination. This clonotype was detected many times. This CDR3 contains 13 residues. V lost 7 bases to trimming and J lost 5 bases, with 15 bases between them. Germline assignment: CDR1 MNHNS and CDR2 SASEGT. MiXCR, applied by TCRdb to the 5' RACE reads, yields one record per CDR3 protein. The data show hundreds of thousands of distinct CDR3 sequences, approximately 13% seen once. This receptor was identified in a young man who received the YFV17D yellow fever vaccine. The chain combines TRBV6-1 with TRBJ2-7; D unclear. Sequenced here: PBMCs, sampled on the day of the yellow fever booster vaccination. The CDR3 loop reads CASTKVGINEQYF. The CDR3 DNA reads TGTGCCAGCACCAAAGTGGGGATCAACGAGCAGTACTTC.